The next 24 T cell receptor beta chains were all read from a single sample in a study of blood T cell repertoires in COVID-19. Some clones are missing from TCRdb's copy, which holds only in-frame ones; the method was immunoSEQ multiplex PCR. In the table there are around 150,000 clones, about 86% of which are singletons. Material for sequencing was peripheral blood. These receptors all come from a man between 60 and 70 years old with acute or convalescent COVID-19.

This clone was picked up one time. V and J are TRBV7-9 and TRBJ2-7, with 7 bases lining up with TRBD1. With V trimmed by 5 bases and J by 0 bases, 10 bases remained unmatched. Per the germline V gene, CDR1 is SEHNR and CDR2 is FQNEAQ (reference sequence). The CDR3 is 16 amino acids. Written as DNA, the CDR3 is TGTGCCAGCAGCCTCCCTTCCGGGACAGTCTCCTACGAGCAGTACTTC. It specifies CASSLPSGTVSYEQYF. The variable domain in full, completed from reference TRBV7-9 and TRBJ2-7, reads DTGVSQNPRHKITKRGQNVTFRCDPISEHNRLYWYRQTLGQGPEFLTYFQNEAQLEKSRLLSDRFSAERPKGSFSTLEIQRTEQGDSAMYLCASSLPSGTVSYEQYFGPGTRLTVT.

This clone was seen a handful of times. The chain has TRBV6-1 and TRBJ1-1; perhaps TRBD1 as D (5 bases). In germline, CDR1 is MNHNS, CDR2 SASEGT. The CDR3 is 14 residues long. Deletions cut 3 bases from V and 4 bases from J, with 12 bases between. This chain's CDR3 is CASSEAGGITEAFF. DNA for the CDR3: TGTGCCAGCAGTGAGGCGGGGGGGATCACTGAAGCTTTCTTT.

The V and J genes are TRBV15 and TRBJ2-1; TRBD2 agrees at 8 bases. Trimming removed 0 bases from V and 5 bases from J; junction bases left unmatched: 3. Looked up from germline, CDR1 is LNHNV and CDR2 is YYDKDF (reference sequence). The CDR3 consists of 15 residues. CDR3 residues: CATSREASGHNEQFF. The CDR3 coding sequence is TGTGCCACCAGCAGAGAGGCTAGCGGGCACAATGAGCAGTTCTTC. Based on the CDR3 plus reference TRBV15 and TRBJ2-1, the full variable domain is DAMVIQNPRYQVTQFGKPVTLSCSQTLNHNVMYWYQQKSSQAPKLLFHYYDKDFNNEADTPDNFQSRRPNTSFCFLDIRSPGLGDTAMYLCATSREASGHNEQFFGPGTRLTVL.

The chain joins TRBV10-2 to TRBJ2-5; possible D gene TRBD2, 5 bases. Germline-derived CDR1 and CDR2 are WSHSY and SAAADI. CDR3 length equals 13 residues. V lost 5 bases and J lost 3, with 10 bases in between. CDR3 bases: TGCGCCAGCAGTTCCGGGGTTGAAGAGACCCAGTACTTC. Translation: CASSSGVEETQYF.

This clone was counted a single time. The CDR3 sequence is CASSPSWIAGANGELFF. CDR3 nucleotide sequence: TGTGCCAGCAGTCCCTCCTGGATAGCGGGAGCCAACGGGGAGCTGTTTTTT. The V and J genes are TRBV27 and TRBJ2-2; 9 bases align to TRBD2. CDR3 length: 17 residues. V lost 5 bases and J lost 7; bases outside the gene matches: 14. Germline CDR1 is MNHEY and CDR2 is SMNVEV (reference sequence).

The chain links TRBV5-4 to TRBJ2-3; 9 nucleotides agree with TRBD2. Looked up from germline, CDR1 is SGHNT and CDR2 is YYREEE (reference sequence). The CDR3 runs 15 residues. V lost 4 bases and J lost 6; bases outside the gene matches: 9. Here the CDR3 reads CASSPRGSGRDTQYF. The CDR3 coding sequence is TGTGCCAGCAGCCCGAGGGGGAGCGGGAGGGATACGCAGTATTTT.

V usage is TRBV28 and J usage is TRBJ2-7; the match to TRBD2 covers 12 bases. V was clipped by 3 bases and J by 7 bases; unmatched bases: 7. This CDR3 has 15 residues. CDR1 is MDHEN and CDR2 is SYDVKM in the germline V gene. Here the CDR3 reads CASSFRTSGTWEQYF. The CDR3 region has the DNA TGTGCCAGCAGTTTCAGGACTAGCGGGACTTGGGAGCAGTACTTC.

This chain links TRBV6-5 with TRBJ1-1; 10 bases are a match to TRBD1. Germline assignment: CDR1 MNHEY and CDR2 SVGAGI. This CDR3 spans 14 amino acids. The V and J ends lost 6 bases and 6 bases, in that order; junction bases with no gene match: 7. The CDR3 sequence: CASSRDRGYSEAFF. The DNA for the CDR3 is TGTGCCAGCAGCAGGGACAGGGGATACTCTGAAGCTTTCTTT.

The CDR3 nucleotides are TGCGCCAGCAGGCCGGGACTAGCGATTCCCACAGATACGCAGTATTTT. Protein sequence: CASRPGLAIPTDTQYF. The chain employs TRBV4-1 and TRBJ2-3; 10 nucleotides align to TRBD2. Germline CDR1 reads MGHRA; CDR2 reads YSYEKL. V was pared by 6 bases and J by 2 bases, with 8 bases of the junction left unmatched. The CDR3 is 16 amino acids.

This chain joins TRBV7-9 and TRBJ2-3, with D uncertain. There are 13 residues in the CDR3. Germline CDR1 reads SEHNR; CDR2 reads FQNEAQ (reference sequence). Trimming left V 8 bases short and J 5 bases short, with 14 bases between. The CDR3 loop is CASRLPTGDTQYF. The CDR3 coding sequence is TGTGCCAGCCGGCTCCCGACGGGAGATACGCAGTATTTT.

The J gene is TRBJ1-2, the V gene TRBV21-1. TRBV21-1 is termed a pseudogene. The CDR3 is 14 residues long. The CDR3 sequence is CASSKKCGAGGYTF. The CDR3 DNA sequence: TGTGCCAGCAGCAAAAAGTGTGGGGCGGGAGGCTACACCTTC.

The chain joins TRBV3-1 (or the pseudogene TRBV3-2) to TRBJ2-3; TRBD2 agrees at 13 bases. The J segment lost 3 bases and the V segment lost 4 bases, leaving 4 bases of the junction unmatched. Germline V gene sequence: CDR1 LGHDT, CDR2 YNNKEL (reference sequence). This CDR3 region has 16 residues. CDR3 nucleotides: TGTGCCAGCAGCCTGGGACTAGCGGGGATTACAGATACGCAGTATTTT. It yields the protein CASSLGLAGITDTQYF.

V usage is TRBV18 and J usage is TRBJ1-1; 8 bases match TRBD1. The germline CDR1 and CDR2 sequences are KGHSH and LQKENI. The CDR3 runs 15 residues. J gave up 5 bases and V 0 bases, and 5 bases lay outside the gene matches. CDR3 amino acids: CASSPPGTGKTEAFF. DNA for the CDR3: TGTGCCAGCTCACCACCCGGGACAGGCAAGACTGAAGCTTTCTTT. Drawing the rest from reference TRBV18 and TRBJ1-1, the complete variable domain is NAGVMQNPRHLVRRRGQEARLRCSPMKGHSHVYWYRQLPEEGLKFMVYLQKENIIDESGMPKERFSAEFPKEGPSILRIQQVVRGDSAAYFCASSPPGTGKTEAFFGQGTRLTVV.

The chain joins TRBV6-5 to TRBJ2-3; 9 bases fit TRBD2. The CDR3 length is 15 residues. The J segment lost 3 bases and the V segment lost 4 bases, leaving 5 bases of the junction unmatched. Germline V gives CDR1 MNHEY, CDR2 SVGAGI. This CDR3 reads CASSWGLAATDTQYF. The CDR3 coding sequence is TGTGCCAGCAGTTGGGGACTAGCTGCGACAGATACGCAGTATTTT.

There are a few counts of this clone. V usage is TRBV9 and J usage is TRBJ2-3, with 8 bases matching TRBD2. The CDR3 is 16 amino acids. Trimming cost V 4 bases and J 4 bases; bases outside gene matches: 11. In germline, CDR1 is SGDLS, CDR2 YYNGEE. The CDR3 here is CASSSTPGGPADTQYF. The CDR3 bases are TGTGCCAGCAGCAGCACCCCGGGAGGGCCGGCAGATACGCAGTATTTT.

In DNA, the CDR3 is TGTGCCAGCAGTCCTACCTACAGGGGGCGCACCTATGGCTACACCTTC. Protein: CASSPTYRGRTYGYTF. The J gene is TRBJ1-2, the V gene TRBV28; 9 bases are a match to TRBD1. The germline V gene has CDR1 MDHEN and CDR2 SYDVKM. This CDR3 is built from 16 residues. Trimming removed 5 bases from V and 4 bases from J; junction bases left unmatched: 11.

CDR3 amino acids: CTSSQAGTSGIWGEQYF. CDR3 bases: TGCACCAGCAGCCAAGCCGGTACTAGCGGGATCTGGGGCGAGCAGTACTTC. This rearrangement joins TRBV1 to TRBJ2-7; the table calls TRBD2, which could not be checked here. TRBV1 is a pseudogene. The CDR3 spans 17 residues.

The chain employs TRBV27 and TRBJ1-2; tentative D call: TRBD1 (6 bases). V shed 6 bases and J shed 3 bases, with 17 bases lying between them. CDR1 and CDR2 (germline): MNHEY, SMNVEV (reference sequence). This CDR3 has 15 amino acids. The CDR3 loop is CASSPRGGSHYGYTF. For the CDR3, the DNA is TGTGCCAGCAGCCCACGGGGGGGCTCACACTATGGCTACACCTTC.

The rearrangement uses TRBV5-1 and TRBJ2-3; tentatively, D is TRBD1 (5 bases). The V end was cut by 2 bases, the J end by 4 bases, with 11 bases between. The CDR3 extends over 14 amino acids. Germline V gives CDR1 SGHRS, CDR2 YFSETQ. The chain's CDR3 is CASSFQGSPDTQYF. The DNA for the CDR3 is TGCGCCAGCAGCTTCCAGGGTTCGCCAGATACGCAGTATTTT.

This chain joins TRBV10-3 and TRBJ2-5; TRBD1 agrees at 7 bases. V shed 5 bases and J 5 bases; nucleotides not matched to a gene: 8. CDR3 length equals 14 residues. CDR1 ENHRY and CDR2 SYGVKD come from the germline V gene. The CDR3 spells CAISSRQGWETQYF. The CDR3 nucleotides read TGTGCCATCAGTTCCCGACAGGGATGGGAGACCCAGTACTTC.

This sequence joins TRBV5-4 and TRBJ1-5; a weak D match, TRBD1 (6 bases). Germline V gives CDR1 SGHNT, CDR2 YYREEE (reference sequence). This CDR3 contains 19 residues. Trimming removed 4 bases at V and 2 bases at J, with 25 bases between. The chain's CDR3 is CASSVYFGQLPRGNQPQHF. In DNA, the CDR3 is TGTGCCAGCAGCGTATACTTCGGACAGCTCCCACGGGGCAATCAGCCCCAGCATTTT.

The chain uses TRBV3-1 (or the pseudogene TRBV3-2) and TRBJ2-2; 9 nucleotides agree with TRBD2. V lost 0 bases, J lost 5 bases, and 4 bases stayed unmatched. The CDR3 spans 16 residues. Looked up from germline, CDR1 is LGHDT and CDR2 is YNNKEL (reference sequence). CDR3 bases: TGTGCCAGCAGCCAAGATCCGGCGGGAGGGACCGGGGAGCTGTTTTTT. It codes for CASSQDPAGGTGELFF.

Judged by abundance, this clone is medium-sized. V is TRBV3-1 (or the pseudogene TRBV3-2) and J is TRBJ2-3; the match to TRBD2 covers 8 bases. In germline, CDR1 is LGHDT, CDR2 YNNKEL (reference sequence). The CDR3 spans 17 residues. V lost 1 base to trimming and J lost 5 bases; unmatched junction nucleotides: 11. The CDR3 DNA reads TGTGCCAGCAGCCAAGGTAACCAGCGGGAGCACAGAGATACGCAGTATTTT. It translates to CASSQGNQREHRDTQYF.

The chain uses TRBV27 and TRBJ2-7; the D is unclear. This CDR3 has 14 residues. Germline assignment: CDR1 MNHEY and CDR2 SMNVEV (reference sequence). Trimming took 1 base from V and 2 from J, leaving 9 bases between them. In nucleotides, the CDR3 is TGTGCCAGCAGTTTATTTTTCAGTCCCTACGAGCAGTACTTC. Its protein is CASSLFFSPYEQYF.